These 5 T cell receptor beta chains were sequenced from one sample in a study of cytomegalovirus exposure and HLA in healthy donors. PCR was performed using 60 Vbeta and 13 Jbeta primers. The assay was immunoSEQ multiplex PCR, and TCRdb's table has in-frame clones only and misses some. The sample features over 100,000 clones, with around 3.4% in its top ten. Specimen: PBMCs. The origin of the receptors is a young man in good health and CMV-seronegative.

The rearrangement links TRBV4-1 to TRBJ2-3; 9 bases are a match to TRBD2. Trimming took 0 bases from V and 1 from J; bases not matched to a gene: 5. Per the germline V gene, CDR1 is MGHRA and CDR2 is YSYEKL. This CDR3 has 17 amino acids. The CDR3 is CASSQDRERGGTDTQYF. The CDR3 bases are TGCGCCAGCAGCCAAGATCGGGAGCGGGGGGGCACAGATACGCAGTATTTT.

The rearrangement uses TRBV30 and TRBJ1-1, with D possibly TRBD1 on 5 matching bases. This CDR3 comprises 13 residues. The germline V and J ends were trimmed by 2 bases and 1 base, with 8 bases remaining between them. Looked up from germline, CDR1 is GTSNPN and CDR2 is SVGIG (reference sequence). As DNA, the CDR3 is TGTGCCTGGAGTCGGCAGGGGAACACTGAAGCTTTCTTT. Translating gives CAWSRQGNTEAFF.

V usage is TRBV5-4 and J usage is TRBJ2-5; D is unresolved. Germline V gene lookup returns CDR1 SGHNT and CDR2 YYREEE (reference sequence). V was trimmed by 1 base and J by 2 bases, leaving 6 bases between them. The length of the CDR3 is 13 residues. The CDR3 reads CASSLIYQETQYF. The CDR3 DNA reads TGTGCCAGCAGCTTGATCTATCAAGAGACCCAGTACTTC. Full variable domain (missing parts from reference TRBV5-4 and TRBJ2-5): ETGVTQSPTHLIKTRGQQVTLRCSSQSGHNTVSWYQQALGQGPQFIFQYYREEENGRGNFPPRFSGLQFPNYSSELNVNALELDDSALYLCASSLIYQETQYFGPGTRLLVL.

V usage is TRBV6-5 and J usage is TRBJ2-1; TRBD1 matches at 9 bases. The V and J ends lost 6 bases and 8 bases, in that order; junction bases with no gene match: 11. This CDR3 comprises 15 residues. CDR1 MNHEY and CDR2 SVGAGI come from the germline V gene. This CDR3 reads CASSNMGTGIDEQFF. The CDR3 DNA reads TGTGCCAGCAGCAACATGGGGACAGGGATTGATGAGCAGTTCTTC.

The gene calls are TRBV6-5 and TRBJ2-1; D not certain. Germline V gene data show CDR1 as MNHEY and CDR2 as SVGAGI. The CDR3 extends over 15 amino acids. V lost 1 base and J 3 bases, leaving 10 bases between the germline ends. As DNA, the CDR3 is TGTGCCAGCAGTTACTTCCCCCCAGACTACAATGAGCAGTTCTTC. It translates to CASSYFPPDYNEQFF.